One and the same sample provided the 18 T cell receptor beta chains below, sequenced in a study of blood T cell repertoires in COVID-19. The repertoire was sequenced with immunoSEQ multiplex PCR; TCRdb's copy has only in-frame clones and lacks some. Here the sample spans fewer than 300,000 clones, roughly 90% being singletons. Sequences were obtained from peripheral blood. The receptors stem from a woman aged 25 to 39 with acute or convalescent COVID-19.

This sequence joins TRBV6-5 and TRBJ2-5; D not certain. V gave up 6 bases and J gave up 2 bases, with 4 bases separating them. This CDR3 has 11 amino acids. The germline V gene encodes CDR1 MNHEY and CDR2 SVGAGI. The CDR3 DNA sequence: TGTGCCAGCAGCCTTCAAGAGACCCAGTACTTC. Protein sequence: CASSLQETQYF.

J is TRBJ2-1 and V is TRBV7-9; TRBD1 agrees at 8 bases. With V trimmed by 5 bases and J by 0 bases, 12 bases remained unmatched. The CDR3 runs to 18 residues. The V gene's germline CDR1 is SEHNR and CDR2 FQNEAQ (reference sequence). The CDR3 DNA reads as TGTGCCAGCAGCCAAGGACAGGGATTTAAAAGCTCCTACAATGAGCAGTTCTTC. It codes for CASSQGQGFKSSYNEQFF.

This sequence joins TRBV7-9 and TRBJ2-6, with 12 nucleotides matching TRBD1. Germline CDR1 and CDR2: SEHNR and FQNEAQ (reference sequence). V lost 5 bases to trimming and J lost 3 bases; unmatched junction nucleotides: 8. The CDR3 sequence is 18 residues long. The CDR3 DNA is TGTGCCAGCAGCCCACATTGGGACAGGGGGCATGGGGCCAACGTCCTGACTTTC. Its translation: CASSPHWDRGHGANVLTF.

The rearrangement joins TRBV7-2 to TRBJ2-4, with 8 positions matching TRBD1. The CDR3 is 14 residues long. V lost 4 bases and J lost 7; bases outside the gene matches: 6. CDR1 is SGHTA and CDR2 is FQGNSA in the germline V gene. The CDR3 region is CASSWQRTGNIQYF. The CDR3 region has the DNA TGTGCCAGCAGCTGGCAGAGGACAGGGAACATTCAGTACTTC.

This clone was picked up one time. V gene TRBV11-2 combines with J gene TRBJ1-2, with 11 positions matching TRBD1. The V segment lost 5 bases and the J segment 7 bases; nucleotides outside the gene matches: 12. Germline V gene data show CDR1 as SGHAT and CDR2 as FQNNGV. The CDR3 extends over 16 amino acids. CDR3 coding DNA: TGTGCCAGCAGCCGAACTCGGACAGGGGGCTTCAGTGGCTACACCTTC. Translated: CASSRTRTGGFSGYTF.

In DNA, the CDR3 is TGTGCCAGCAGTTCTCTGGGACTAGCGGGACTCGATACGCAGTATTTT. The encoded protein is CASSSLGLAGLDTQYF. This chain connects TRBV6-5 to TRBJ2-3, with 13 positions matching TRBD2. Per germline, CDR1 MNHEY and CDR2 SVGAGI. This CDR3 spans 16 amino acids. V was clipped by 4 bases and J by 6 bases; unmatched bases: 7.

The gene calls are TRBV15 and TRBJ2-1; 7 nucleotides align to TRBD2. Germline V gives CDR1 LNHNV, CDR2 YYDKDF (reference sequence). V gave up 5 bases and J gave up 2 bases; unmatched junction bases: 9. The CDR3 contains 16 residues. In DNA, the CDR3 is TGTGCCACCAGCTACCGGGACTACCCCACCTACAATGAGCAGTTCTTC. Protein sequence: CATSYRDYPTYNEQFF.

V and J are TRBV6-2 or TRBV6-3 and TRBJ1-2, with D tentatively TRBD1 (5 bases). CDR1 MNHEY and CDR2 SVGEGT come from the germline V gene. Trimming removed 5 bases at V and 4 bases at J, with 11 bases between. This CDR3 spans 13 amino acids. Here the CDR3 reads CASSTDILYGYTF. The CDR3 DNA follows: TGTGCCAGCAGTACGGACATTCTCTATGGCTACACCTTC.

The chain uses TRBV30 and TRBJ2-1; D not certain. Trimming stripped 4 bases from V and 2 bases from J, with 9 bases between. This CDR3 region has 13 residues. Germline CDR1 reads GTSNPN; CDR2 reads SVGIG (reference sequence). The CDR3 bases are TGTGCCTGGATGCTACAGCCCTACAATGAGCAGTTCTTC. The encoded protein is CAWMLQPYNEQFF. Full variable domain (outside the CDR3, taken from reference TRBV30 and TRBJ2-1): SQTIHQWPATLVQPVGSPLSLECTVEGTSNPNLYWYRQAAGRGLQLLFYSVGIGQISSEVPQNLSASRPQDRQFILSSKKLLLSDSGFYLCAWMLQPYNEQFFGPGTRLTVL.

The V and J genes are TRBV4-3 and TRBJ2-1; no reliable D call. V lost 1 base to trimming and J lost 3 bases, with 7 bases between them. Germline CDR1 LGHNA, CDR2 YSLEER. The CDR3 is 14 residues long. Here the CDR3 reads CASSQANSYNEQFF. For the CDR3, the DNA is TGCGCCAGCAGCCAAGCCAACAGCTACAATGAGCAGTTCTTC.

J is TRBJ1-1 and V is TRBV11-2; a weak D match, TRBD1 (5 bases). The germline V and J ends were trimmed by 5 bases and 5 bases, with 18 bases remaining between them. Germline-derived CDR1 and CDR2 are SGHAT and FQNNGV. The CDR3 is made up of 15 amino acids. The CDR3 is CASSTGDRLGTEAFF. The CDR3 DNA reads TGTGCCAGCAGCACGGGCGACAGATTAGGGACTGAAGCTTTCTTT.

The chain combines TRBV23-1 with TRBJ1-1; TRBD1 is a possible D gene (5 bases). TRBV23-1 carries the ORF label, with uncertain function. V was shortened by 0 bases and J by 4 bases, with 12 bases between the two germline ends. The CDR3 is made up of 15 amino acids. CDR3 DNA: TGCGCCAGCAGTCAATCGGTCAGGGTAGGCACTGAAGCTTTCTTT. It is translated as CASSQSVRVGTEAFF.

The gene calls are TRBV19 and TRBJ2-5; TRBD2 matches at 8 bases. This CDR3 is 17 amino acids long. Germline CDR1 LNHDA, CDR2 SQIVND (reference sequence). V lost 3 bases to trimming and J lost 2 bases; unmatched junction nucleotides: 11. The CDR3 here is CASSMEGPGGIQETQYF. The CDR3 region has the DNA TGTGCCAGTAGTATGGAAGGTCCGGGAGGGATTCAAGAGACCCAGTACTTC.

This chain connects TRBV6-6 to TRBJ1-3, with TRBD1 matching 7 bases. This CDR3 has 14 amino acids. Per germline, CDR1 MNHNY and CDR2 SVGAGI (reference sequence). The V gene end was trimmed by 6 bases and the J gene end by 3 bases; junction bases not matched to a gene: 5. CDR3 DNA sequence: TGTGCCAGCAGGGGGACAGTCTTTGGAAACACCATATATTTT. Translation gives CASRGTVFGNTIYF.

The CDR3 DNA reads TGTGCCAGCAGCCAGGGACAGGGGAATCAGCCCCAGCATTTT. It codes for CASSQGQGNQPQHF. The chain carries TRBV7-8 and TRBJ1-5, with 10 bases identical to TRBD1. This CDR3 region has 14 residues. CDR1 SGHVS and CDR2 FQNEAQ come from the germline V gene. V was pared by 5 bases and J by 4 bases, with 2 bases of the junction left unmatched. The entire variable domain, with the rest obtained from reference TRBV7-8 and TRBJ1-5, is as follows: GAGVSQSPRYKVAKRGQDVALRCDPISGHVSLFWYQQALGQGPEFLTYFQNEAQLDKSGLPSDRFFAERPEGSVSTLKIQRTQQEDSAVYLCASSQGQGNQPQHFGDGTRLSIL.

V is TRBV5-5 and J is TRBJ1-3; D remains unclear. V was trimmed by 0 bases and J by 2 bases, leaving 12 bases between them. The CDR3 has 16 amino acids. Germline CDR1 reads SGHKS; CDR2 reads YYEKEE (reference sequence). The DNA for the CDR3 is TGTGCCAGCAGCTTGGCTCCCGTTTTCCCTGGAAACACCATATATTTT. Translated: CASSLAPVFPGNTIYF.

The V call is TRBV18, the J call TRBJ2-7; TRBD1 matches 7 bases. This CDR3 region has 14 residues. V lost 3 bases and J lost 2; bases outside the gene matches: 4. Germline loops: CDR1 KGHSH, CDR2 LQKENI. The CDR3 DNA is TGTGCCAGCTCACCTGAGACAGGGACCTACGAGCAGTACTTC. It translates to CASSPETGTYEQYF.

This clone was counted a single time. The chain couples TRBV12-1 to TRBJ2-1; the DNA was not compared with TRBD2, the D call given in the table. TRBV12-1 is classified as a pseudogene. This CDR3 is 15 amino acids long. The CDR3: CALRGAGTMGNEQFF. Written as DNA, the CDR3 is TGTGCCCTACGGGGCGCAGGGACTATGGGCAATGAGCAGTTCTTC.